Each of the 11 T cell receptor beta chains below was sequenced from the same sample in a study of blood T cell repertoires in COVID-19. The protocol was immunoSEQ multiplex PCR, while the TCRdb copy is restricted to in-frame clones and leaves out a portion. In the table there are around 23,000 clones, 86% of which are singletons. The sample comprised peripheral blood. The receptors were sampled from a woman older than 75 with active or convalescent COVID-19.

The chain carries TRBV5-5 and TRBJ1-4; D is uncertain. CDR1 is SGHKS, CDR2 YYEKEE, per germline (reference sequence). V was pared by 4 bases and J by 5 bases, with 9 bases between. This CDR3 has 13 residues. For the CDR3, the DNA is TGTGCCAGCAGCCAAAGAGGGAATGAAAAACTGTTTTTT. This gives the protein CASSQRGNEKLFF. Variable domain in full (rest from reference TRBV5-5 and TRBJ1-4): DAGVTQSPTHLIKTRGQQVTLRCSPISGHKSVSWYQQVLGQGPQFIFQYYEKEERGRGNFPDRFSARQFPNYSSELNVNALLLGDSALYLCASSQRGNEKLFFGSGTQLSVL.

The chain combines TRBV6-5 with TRBJ2-2; D is perhaps TRBD1 (6 bases). CDR3 length: 15 amino acids. Germline V gene lookup returns CDR1 MNHEY and CDR2 SVGAGI. The V and J ends lost 5 bases and 1 base respectively, with 11 bases between them. Here the CDR3 reads CASSPPTGNTGELFF. DNA of the CDR3: TGTGCCAGCAGTCCCCCGACAGGGAACACCGGGGAGCTGTTTTTT.

The J gene is TRBJ2-7, the V gene TRBV10-3, with 8 bases matching TRBD1. The CDR3 consists of 15 residues. The germline CDR1 and CDR2 sequences are ENHRY and SYGVKD. V was clipped by 3 bases and J by 3 bases; unmatched bases: 7. The DNA of the CDR3 is TGTGCCATCAGTGACCTCCGAGACAGGGGCTACGAGCAGTACTTC. This encodes CAISDLRDRGYEQYF.

V is TRBV18 and J is TRBJ1-5; 9 bases are a match to TRBD1. V was pared by 3 bases and J by 7 bases, with 1 base of the junction left unmatched. CDR1 is KGHSH and CDR2 is LQKENI in the germline V gene. The CDR3 sequence is 13 residues long. In nucleotides, the CDR3 is TGTGCCAGCTCACCGACAGGGGGACAGCCCCAGCATTTT. This translates into CASSPTGGQPQHF.

V and J are TRBV28 and TRBJ2-4; D possibly corresponds to TRBD2 (5 bases). Trimming pared 6 bases from V and 5 bases from J, leaving 17 bases between. Germline V gene lookup returns CDR1 MDHEN and CDR2 SYDVKM. The CDR3 runs 15 residues. CDR3 amino acids: CASSNGAEAENIQYF. CDR3 nucleotides: TGTGCCAGCAGCAATGGAGCGGAGGCGGAAAACATTCAGTACTTC.

The chain combines TRBV9 with TRBJ2-1, with D possibly being TRBD1 (7 bases). This CDR3 spans 15 amino acids. Germline loops: CDR1 SGDLS, CDR2 YYNGEE. Trimming shortened V by 3 bases and J by 7 bases, and 17 bases separated the two germline ends. In nucleotides, the CDR3 is TGTGCCAGCAGCGGGGGATCGACAGGGAGGAATGAGCAGTTCTTC. Amino acids: CASSGGSTGRNEQFF. Full variable domain (missing parts from reference TRBV9 and TRBJ2-1): DSGVTQTPKHLITATGQRVTLRCSPRSGDLSVYWYQQSLDQGLQFLIQYYNGEERAKGNILERFSAQQFPDLHSELNLSSLELGDSALYFCASSGGSTGRNEQFFGPGTRLTVL.

The V and J genes are TRBV11-1 and TRBJ2-1; TRBD2 matches 11 bases. V was pared by 1 base and J by 9 bases, with 2 bases of the junction left unmatched. Germline CDR1 SGHAT, CDR2 FQDESV (reference sequence). The length of the CDR3 is 14 residues. In nucleotides, the CDR3 is TGTGCCAGCAGCTTAGTTAGCGGGAGGGGTGAGCAGTTCTTC. Protein sequence: CASSLVSGRGEQFF. Full variable domain (outside the CDR3, taken from reference TRBV11-1 and TRBJ2-1): EAEVAQSPRYKITEKSQAVAFWCDPISGHATLYWYRQILGQGPELLVQFQDESVVDDSQLPKDRFSAERLKGVDSTLKIQPAELGDSAMYLCASSLVSGRGEQFFGPGTRLTVL.

This sequence joins TRBV28 and TRBJ1-2; D perhaps matches TRBD1 (6 bases). The V end was cut by 7 bases, the J end by 4 bases, with 19 bases between. This CDR3 has 15 amino acids. From germline, CDR1 is MDHEN and CDR2 SYDVKM. The CDR3 DNA is TGTGCCAGCACCTCAGGGGCGGGTTCAGGCTATGGCTACACCTTC. Translating it yields CASTSGAGSGYGYTF.

The chain employs TRBV9 and TRBJ2-7; a weak D match, TRBD2 (7 bases). Germline V gives CDR1 SGDLS, CDR2 YYNGEE. V was pared by 4 bases and J by 0 bases, with 20 bases between. This CDR3 is 17 amino acids long. CDR3 amino acids: CASSPSEGGGASYEQYF. In DNA, the CDR3 is TGTGCCAGCAGCCCAAGCGAGGGCGGGGGCGCCTCCTACGAGCAGTACTTC. The variable domain in full, with the rest retrieved from reference TRBV9 and TRBJ2-7, is DSGVTQTPKHLITATGQRVTLRCSPRSGDLSVYWYQQSLDQGLQFLIQYYNGEERAKGNILERFSAQQFPDLHSELNLSSLELGDSALYFCASSPSEGGGASYEQYFGPGTRLTVT.

The genes are TRBV7-3 and TRBJ2-7; TRBD1 is a possible D gene (6 bases). V dropped 2 bases and J dropped 5 bases, with 13 bases sitting between them. This CDR3 contains 14 residues. Germline V gives CDR1 SGHTA, CDR2 FQGTGA. The CDR3 protein is CASSLEGGPDEQYF. The CDR3 bases are TGTGCCAGCAGCTTAGAAGGGGGTCCCGACGAGCAGTACTTC.

V usage is TRBV29-1 and J usage is TRBJ1-2; tentative D call: TRBD1 (6 bases). The length of the CDR3 is 12 residues. The germline gives CDR1 SQVTM, CDR2 ANQGSEA. V gave up 7 bases and J gave up 4 bases, with 13 bases separating them. The CDR3 DNA reads TGCAGCGGGGAACAGGGTTCCTATGGCTACACCTTC. This codes for CSGEQGSYGYTF. Complete variable domain (other parts from reference TRBV29-1 and TRBJ1-2): SAVISQKPSRDICQRGTSLTIQCQVDSQVTMMFWYRQQPGQSLTLIATANQGSEATYESGFVIDKFPISRPNLTFSTLTVSNMSPEDSSIYLCSGEQGSYGYTFGSGTRLTVV.